This T cell receptor beta chain comes out of a study of T cells in Graves' hyperthyroidism and ophthalmopathy. General study results and limits: A 13 V-J signature model discriminated ophthalmopathy versus stable hyperthyroidism.

V was trimmed by 6 bases and J by 3 bases, leaving 8 bases between them. The CDR3 has 12 residues. The germline gives CDR1 MNHEY, CDR2 SVGAGI. Worth noting for this clonotype: What it binds is unknown.

TCR beta CDR3 region amplification was performed from RNA transcripts. With the HTBI primer set, the TCR CDR3 went through a first round of RT-PCR. TCRdb ran MiXCR on the multiplex PCR reads and lists one entry per CDR3 protein. The sample contains hundreds of thousands of distinct CDR3 sequences, roughly an eighth of which appear only once. Each ophthalmopathy patient scored at least 3 on the Clinical Activity Score and at least 4 on NOSPECS grade, with duration under 3 months. Exclusion of patients followed from uncontrolled infection, other autoimmune disease, pregnancy or lactation. The diagnoses drew upon clinical symptoms, serum thyroxine and TRAb, thyroid ultrasound and orbital computed tomography.

The chain has TRBV6-5 and TRBJ1-1, with D maybe TRBD1 (6 bases). The sample was blood. The TCR sequence derives from a woman in her forties with Graves' ophthalmopathy. The CDR3 loop reads CASRQGYTEAFF. CDR3 DNA sequence: TGTGCCAGCAGACAGGGCTACACTGAAGCTTTCTTT.